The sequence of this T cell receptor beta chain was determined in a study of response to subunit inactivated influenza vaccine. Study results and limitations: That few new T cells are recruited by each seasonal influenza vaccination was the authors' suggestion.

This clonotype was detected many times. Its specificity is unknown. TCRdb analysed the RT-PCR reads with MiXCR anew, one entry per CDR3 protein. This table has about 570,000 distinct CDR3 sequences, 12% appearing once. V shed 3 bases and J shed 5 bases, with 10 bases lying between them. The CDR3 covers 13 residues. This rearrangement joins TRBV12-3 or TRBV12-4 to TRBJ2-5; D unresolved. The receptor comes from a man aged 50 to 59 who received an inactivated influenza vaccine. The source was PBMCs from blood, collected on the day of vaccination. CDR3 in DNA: TGTGCCAGCAGTTTTTTGGGTAGTGAGACCCAGTACTTC. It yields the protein CASSFLGSETQYF.